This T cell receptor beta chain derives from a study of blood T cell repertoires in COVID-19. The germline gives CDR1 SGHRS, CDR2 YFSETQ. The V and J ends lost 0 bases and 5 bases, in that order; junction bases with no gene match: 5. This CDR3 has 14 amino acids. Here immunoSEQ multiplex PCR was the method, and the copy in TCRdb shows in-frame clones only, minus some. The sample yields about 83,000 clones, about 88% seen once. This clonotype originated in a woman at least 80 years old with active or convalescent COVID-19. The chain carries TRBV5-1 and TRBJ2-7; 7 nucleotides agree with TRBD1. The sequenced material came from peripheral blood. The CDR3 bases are TGCGCCAGCAGCTTGGGACAGGGTGGGGACGAGCAGTACTTC. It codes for CASSLGQGGDEQYF.